The 25 T cell receptor beta chains presented below share a single source sample, sequenced in a study of CD8+CD57+ T cells in acquired aplastic anemia. Using genomic DNA as the template, TCR beta VDJ and CDR3 profiling was carried out. From the reads, TCRdb called clonotypes with MiXCR, one entry per CDR3 protein. In the table there are a few hundred thousand distinct CDR3 sequences, approximately 35% of which are singletons. Sequenced input: sorted CD4+, CD8+, or CD8+CD57+ T cells (not recorded which) from PBMCs. These receptors were taken from a human donor in good health, serving as a control.

This clonotype occurred once. The chain joins TRBV29-1 to TRBJ2-7; 8 bases are shared with TRBD1. The CDR3 totals 12 residues. CDR1 SQVTM and CDR2 ANQGSEA come from the germline V gene. V lost 7 bases and J lost 10; bases outside the gene matches: 12. CDR3 DNA sequence: TGCAGCGAGACCCGGACAGGGCAAGATCAGTACTTC. This gives the protein CSETRTGQDQYF.

This clonotype showed up many times. The chain is built from TRBV12-3 or TRBV12-4 and TRBJ1-6; D perhaps matches TRBD1 (5 bases). The CDR3 has 13 residues. V lost 8 bases and J 10 bases, leaving 15 bases between the germline ends. CDR3 sequence: CASGDRGYSPLHF. CDR3 coding DNA: TGTGCCAGCGGGGACCGGGGCTACTCACCCCTCCACTTT.

The V and J genes are TRBV12-3 or TRBV12-4 and TRBJ2-3; D is possibly TRBD1 (6 bases). V lost 5 bases and J 0 bases, leaving 21 bases between the germline ends. CDR3 size: 18 residues. This CDR3 is CASSPGTYGLSSTDTQYF. The CDR3 DNA is TGTGCCAGCAGTCCCGGGACATATGGTTTGTCTAGCACAGATACGCAGTATTTT.

The V and J genes are TRBV15 and TRBJ1-3; D gene unclear. Germline V CDR1 and CDR2: LNHNV, YYDKDF (reference sequence). This CDR3 region has 15 residues. The V end was cut by 1 base, the J end by 1 base, with 8 bases between. The CDR3 reads CATSRGRGSGNTIYF. Written as DNA, the CDR3 is TGTGCCACCAGCAGAGGACGTGGATCTGGAAACACCATATATTTT.

The sample holds many counts of this clonotype. J is TRBJ2-7 and V is TRBV20-1; D perhaps matches TRBD2 (5 bases). This CDR3 region has 12 residues. Trimming took off 7 bases at V and 0 bases at J, with 10 bases between the two ends. The germline V gene has CDR1 DFQATT and CDR2 SNEGSKA (reference sequence). DNA of the CDR3: TGCAGTGTATCCGGAGGCTCCTACGAGCAGTACTTC. It codes for CSVSGGSYEQYF.

About this clonotype itself: This sequence may be a read error, since a much larger clone differs from it by one base. The chain uses TRBV7-8 and TRBJ1-4, with 7 bases aligning to TRBD1. The V gene end was trimmed by 5 bases and the J gene end by 10 bases; junction bases not matched to a gene: 13. CDR1 and CDR2 (germline): SGHVS, FQNEAQ. The CDR3 covers 15 residues. CDR3 sequence: CASSARQGSYGKLFF. The CDR3 bases are TGTGCCAGCAGCGCCCGACAGGGATCGTATGGAAAACTGTTTTTT.

This clonotype was seen a few times. This may stem from a read error, because a much larger clone lies one nucleotide away. This chain joins TRBV20-1 and TRBJ1-5, with TRBD1 as a possible D gene (5 bases). The length of the CDR3 is 13 residues. With 3 bases removed from V and 4 bases from J, the gap between germline ends came to 10 bases. Germline CDR1 DFQATT, CDR2 SNEGSKA (reference sequence). DNA for the CDR3: TGCAGTGCTAGGCAGGGTCGGAATCAGCCCCAGCATTTT. It codes for CSARQGRNQPQHF.

At least ten counts were recorded for this clonotype. The chain is built from TRBV5-1 and TRBJ2-7; D possibly uses TRBD1 or TRBD2 (5 bases each). This CDR3 contains 14 residues. The V and J ends lost 0 bases and 7 bases respectively, with 14 bases between them. Per germline, CDR1 SGHRS and CDR2 YFSETQ. The CDR3: CASSLVGTTLEQYF. The CDR3 DNA reads TGCGCCAGCAGCTTGGTGGGGACGACGCTTGAGCAGTACTTC.

This clonotype was counted at least ten times. The genes are TRBV7-9 and TRBJ1-4; D ambiguous. The CDR3 totals 15 residues. CDR1 is SEHNR, CDR2 FQNEAQ, per germline (reference sequence). Trimming took 4 bases from V and 7 from J, leaving 16 bases between them. The CDR3 region has the DNA TGTGCCAGCAGCTCCAACAACGCGGTTCGTGAAAAACTGTTTTTT. Protein: CASSSNNAVREKLFF.

In this sample, this clonotype turned up a few times. This may come from a read error, since a much larger clone is one base off. This chain joins TRBV5-1 and TRBJ2-7; D perhaps matches TRBD1 (5 bases). CDR3 length: 14 residues. Germline V gives CDR1 SGHRS, CDR2 YFSETQ. CDR3 in amino acids: CPSSLVQGEDEQYF. The CDR3 DNA reads as TGCCCCAGCAGCTTGGTCCAGGGCGAAGACGAGCAGTACTTC.

With respect to this clonotype: This may arise from a read error, as a much more abundant clone is one base away. This chain links TRBV2 with TRBJ1-4; no definite D call. Germline CDR1 and CDR2: SNHLY and FYNNEI. The CDR3 loop spans 14 amino acids. The V gene lost 6 bases and the J gene lost 7 bases, with 15 bases spanning the gap. The CDR3 coding sequence is TGTGCCAGCAGCCCGGGAATGGAGGCTGAAAAACTGTTTTTT. Translation gives CASSPGMEAEKLFF.

This clonotype was detected many times. Written as DNA, the CDR3 is TGCAGTGCTAGATCTGGGACGGCCCTAGCTATAGTTTTCTTT. Amino acids: CSARSGTALAIVFF. The V call is TRBV20-1, the J call TRBJ1-1; perhaps TRBD1 as D (5 bases). Germline-derived CDR1 and CDR2 are DFQATT and SNEGSKA (reference sequence). The CDR3 covers 14 residues. The germline V and J ends were trimmed by 2 bases and 13 bases, with 23 bases remaining between them.

This clonotype has more than one count but fewer than ten. The V and J genes are TRBV11-2 and TRBJ2-3, with 8 bases aligning to TRBD2. CDR1 is SGHAT and CDR2 is FQNNGV in the germline V gene. The CDR3 loop spans 17 amino acids. The trim removed 3 bases at V and 5 bases at J, leaving 13 bases unmatched. The CDR3: CASSFLLSGSLGDTQYF. The CDR3 DNA follows: TGTGCCAGCAGCTTCTTACTGAGCGGGAGCTTGGGAGATACGCAGTATTTT. The full variable domain, its missing parts supplied by reference TRBV11-2 and TRBJ2-3, is EAGVAQSPRYKIIEKRQSVAFWCNPISGHATLYWYQQILGQGPKLLIQFQNNGVVDDSQLPKDRFSAERLKGVDSTLKIQPAKLEDSAVYLCASSFLLSGSLGDTQYFGPGTRLTVL.

V usage is TRBV19 and J usage is TRBJ2-7, with 8 bases lining up with TRBD1. CDR1 is LNHDA and CDR2 is SQIVND in the germline V gene (reference sequence). The trim removed 5 bases at V and 5 bases at J, leaving 11 bases unmatched. There are 15 residues in the CDR3. The CDR3 DNA reads TGTGCCAGTAGTCCCAAGACAGGGGCATTCAACGAGCAGTACTTC. This translates into CASSPKTGAFNEQYF.

This clonotype was recorded only once. V usage is TRBV2 and J usage is TRBJ2-5; D remains unclear. This CDR3 spans 14 amino acids. Germline lookup yields CDR1 SNHLY and CDR2 FYNNEI. Trimming cost V 5 bases and J 4 bases, with 14 bases left between them. The CDR3 bases are TGTGCCAGCAGTTCAGACTGGAGAGTAGAGACCCAGTACTTC. It yields the protein CASSSDWRVETQYF.

A few counts support this clonotype. The chain links TRBV19 to TRBJ1-1; D not resolved. CDR3 size: 15 residues. With 3 bases removed from V and 0 bases from J, the gap between germline ends came to 11 bases. CDR1 and CDR2 (germline): LNHDA, SQIVND (reference sequence). CDR3 in DNA: TGTGCCAGTAGTATTAAGGCCAGCTTGAACACTGAAGCTTTCTTT. The encoded protein is CASSIKASLNTEAFF.

The chain joins TRBV7-2 to TRBJ1-2, with a possible D match to TRBD1 (5 bases). Germline lookup yields CDR1 SGHTA and CDR2 FQGNSA. This CDR3 contains 14 residues. Trimming pared 5 bases from V and 2 bases from J, leaving 12 bases between. Here the CDR3 reads CASSPGTYNYGYTF. The DNA of the CDR3 is TGTGCCAGCAGCCCCGGGACTTACAACTATGGCTACACCTTC.

J is TRBJ1-1 and V is TRBV25-1, with TRBD1 matching 9 bases. Germline V gene sequence: CDR1 MGHDK, CDR2 SYGVNS. CDR3 length: 15 residues. Trimming removed 7 bases from V and 6 bases from J; junction bases left unmatched: 12. As DNA, the CDR3 is TGTGCCAGCATGGCCGGGACAGGGATCTTCGCTGAAGCTTTCTTT. This encodes CASMAGTGIFAEAFF.

The chain employs TRBV25-1 and TRBJ2-6; D remains unclear. CDR3 length: 17 amino acids. Looked up from germline, CDR1 is MGHDK and CDR2 is SYGVNS. With 6 bases removed from V and 0 bases from J, the gap between germline ends came to 15 bases. CDR3 DNA: TGTGCCAGCAGCGGTAGACACGAGAGCTCTGGGGCCAACGTCCTGACTTTC. Its translation: CASSGRHESSGANVLTF.

This clonotype was recorded many times. The chain combines TRBV20-1 with TRBJ2-5, with a possible D match to TRBD1 (6 bases). Germline assignment: CDR1 DFQATT and CDR2 SNEGSKA (reference sequence). V gave up 0 bases and J gave up 4 bases, with 12 bases separating them. The CDR3 covers 14 residues. CDR3 sequence: CSARDLRGRETQYF. The CDR3 DNA sequence: TGCAGTGCTAGAGATTTGAGGGGGAGAGAGACCCAGTACTTC.

This clonotype has more than one count but fewer than ten. The chain carries TRBV3-1 and TRBJ1-2, with D possibly matching TRBD1 (6 bases). The CDR3 loop spans 17 amino acids. The germline V gene has CDR1 LGHDT and CDR2 YNNKEL (reference sequence). V was clipped by 4 bases and J by 0 bases, with 18 bases between them. CDR3 sequence reads: CASSLDSPTKANYGYTF. CDR3 bases: TGTGCCAGCAGCCTGGACAGCCCAACCAAAGCTAACTATGGCTACACCTTC.

As regards this clonotype: Since a much larger clone is just one base distant, this may be a read error. Here the CDR3 reads CASSPRTGSANTEASF. CDR3 bases: TGCGCCAGCAGCCCCAGGACAGGGTCAGCCAACACTGAAGCTTCCTTT. The chain recombines TRBV5-1 with TRBJ1-1, with TRBD1 matching 8 bases. CDR1 and CDR2 (germline): SGHRS, YFSETQ. This CDR3 has 16 amino acids.

Concerning this clonotype: One end of the junction fails to match germline, which may point to a read error. The chain has TRBV4-1 and TRBJ2-7; 7 nucleotides agree with TRBD1. There are 15 residues in the CDR3. Germline assignment: CDR1 MGHRA and CDR2 YSYEKL. This CDR3 is CASSLIQGVTYERYF. The CDR3 region has the DNA TGCGCCAGCAGCCTCATCCAGGGGGTCACCTACGAGCGGTACTTC.

V is TRBV7-2 and J is TRBJ1-6; tentative D call: TRBD1 (6 bases). The V end lost 2 bases, the J end lost 9 bases, and 14 bases lay between the germline ends. CDR1 SGHTA and CDR2 FQGNSA come from the germline V gene. The CDR3 length is 15 residues. The CDR3 DNA reads as TGTGCCAGCAGCTTATCAGGGGATCACCGTTCACCCCTCCACTTT. This gives the protein CASSLSGDHRSPLHF. Based on the CDR3 plus reference TRBV7-2 and TRBJ1-6, the full variable domain is GAGVSQSPSNKVTEKGKDVELRCDPISGHTALYWYRQSLGQGLEFLIYFQGNSAPDKSGLPSDRFSAERTGGSVSTLTIQRTQQEDSAVYLCASSLSGDHRSPLHFGNGTRLTVT.

A remark on this clonotype: A much larger clone sits a single nucleotide away, making a read error possible. The rearrangement links TRBV19 to TRBJ1-5; 7 bases line up with TRBD1. The CDR3 has 17 amino acids. Germline V lookup: CDR1 LNHDA, CDR2 SQIVND (reference sequence). In DNA, the CDR3 is TGTGCCGGTAGTCGCCGCCCAGGGGGAAACAGCAATCAGCCCCAGCATTTT. Its translation: CAGSRRPGGNSNQPQHF.